A selection of T cell receptor beta chains follows, all from one sample in a study of T cell changes during pregnancy in multiple sclerosis. Profiled with immunoSEQ multiplex PCR; TCRdb holds only in-frame clones, not every one. The profile shows about 79,000 clones, 93% of them singletons. Sequencing used peripheral blood, obtained in the second trimester of pregnancy. The receptors were sampled from a female donor in good health, enrolled as a control in a pregnancy study. Each CDR3 is given with its conserved first and last residue. The order of the fields is D gene, J gene, clone size, V gene, CDR3 DNA, CDR3 protein. A D gene is named only where the DNA matches it firmly. Clone size is not always given. Where it is, it says once, few, many or a class for expanded clones.

D: TRBD1; J: TRBJ1-2; size: .; V: TRBV19; DNA: TGTGCCAGTAGTACTGACAGGGGGCTGGGCTATGGCTACACCTTC; CDR3: CASSTDRGLGYGYTF
D: TRBD1; J: TRBJ2-7; size: .; V: TRBV7-8; DNA: TGTGCCAGCAGCCCCCGACAGGGGGCAGCCTACGAGCAGTACTTC; CDR3: CASSPRQGAAYEQYF
D: .; J: TRBJ1-2; size: .; V: TRBV6-1; DNA: TGTGCCAGCAGTGAAGCCCCAGGGCAGGGAGGCTACACCTTC; CDR3: CASSEAPGQGGYTF
D: .; J: TRBJ1-1; size: once; V: TRBV6-4; DNA: TGTGCCAGCAGTAAAAATGACTGGAACACTGAAGCTTTCTTT; CDR3: CASSKNDWNTEAFF
D: .; J: TRBJ1-6; size: few; V: TRBV10-3; DNA: TGTGCCATCAGTGAGCCCACAGAGAATTCACCCCTCCACTTT; CDR3: CAISEPTENSPLHF
D: TRBD1; J: TRBJ1-1; size: few; V: TRBV9; DNA: TGTGCCAGCAGCACAGGGGGCACTGAAGCTTTCTTT; CDR3: CASSTGGTEAFF
D: TRBD1; J: TRBJ1-2; size: .; V: TRBV19; DNA: TGTGCCAGTAGTATAGATCCGACAGGGATGGACTATGGCTACACCTTC; CDR3: CASSIDPTGMDYGYTF
D: TRBD1; J: TRBJ2-7; size: .; V: TRBV6-5; DNA: TGTGCCAGCAGCATCTCGGGACAGGGGGCTTACGAGCAGTACTTC; CDR3: CASSISGQGAYEQYF
D: TRBD1; J: TRBJ2-7; size: .; V: TRBV6-5; DNA: TGTGCCAGCAGTTACCGGGGACAGGCCTACGAGCAGTACTTC; CDR3: CASSYRGQAYEQYF
D: TRBD1; J: TRBJ2-7; size: .; V: TRBV5-1; DNA: TGCGCCAGCAGCTTCGCCCGACAGGGGTTCTACGAGCAGTACTTC; CDR3: CASSFARQGFYEQYF
D: .; J: TRBJ1-2; size: .; V: TRBV4-1; DNA: TGCGCCAGCAGCCAAGGGGGAGGGACGGTCTATGGCTACACCTTC; CDR3: CASSQGGGTVYGYTF
D: .; J: TRBJ2-7; size: .; V: TRBV5-4; DNA: TGTGCCAGCAGCTGGGCGGGACAGACCTACGAGCAGTACTTC; CDR3: CASSWAGQTYEQYF
D: .; J: TRBJ1-1; size: .; V: TRBV5-1; DNA: TGCGCCAGCAGCTTGGCCCCGGGGGGGGCGAACACTGAAGCTTTCTTT; CDR3: CASSLAPGGANTEAFF
D: .; J: TRBJ2-1; size: .; V: TRBV11-3; DNA: TGTGCCAGCAGCGGAACAGGCTCCTACAATGAGCAGTTCTTC; CDR3: CASSGTGSYNEQFF